The entry below describes one TCR beta chain. Its antigen is currently not known. Per-base quality was not reported, and no clone a single base away is much larger than it. This specimen comes from a study of cytomegalovirus exposure and HLA in healthy donors (dated by TCRdb to about 2017). A note on the overall study: An earlier analysis of approximately 590 of the donors reported about 290 Gb of sequence data and some 120 million unique TCR beta sequences from around 200 million T cells. A later genetic analysis took genome-wide SNP genotypes for about 55% of the roughly 700 donors and used that subset as a discovery cohort. An earlier analysis of around 580 of the donors used high-throughput TCR beta sequencing to judge whether each TCR beta V gene segment behaved as functional or pseudogenic. All discovery cohort repertoires had been generated on a single sequencing platform. The study combined high-throughput TCR immunosequencing, statistical association of individual TCRs with disease status, and machine learning to predict cytomegalovirus infection status. In the later analysis, no new phenotypic data were used to find candidate immune exposures; instead, reliance was placed on TCR beta sequences and their occurrence across donors. About 330 gigabases of sequencing data and 75 million to 85 million unique TCR sequences made up an early release that covered over 550 HLA-typed donors. Of the 350 to 400 genotyped donors, approximately 80% fell in the genetic ancestry cluster associated with self-reported Caucasian donors. The study was designed to test whether signatures of past pathogen exposure could be identified by cataloging public T cell receptors. The T cell repertoires of several hundred subjects were profiled by immunosequencing and related to cytomegalovirus serostatus. Typing coverage varied by locus: 629-630 donors for A, B, C, DRB1 and DQB1; approximately 560 for DQA1; 606 for DPA1; more than 450 for DPB1. HLA typing covered class I and class II loci at four-digit resolution. Among several hundred genotyped donors of the cohort, an average of roughly 230,000 unique TCR beta nucleotide sequences was sequenced per donor, of which about 19% were non-productive. Several DR-DQ haplotypes were handled as single units for association and clustering because linkage in the cohort was strong. In a later analysis, previously published TCR beta repertoires from 666 donors were re-analyzed and high-resolution HLA genotyping was added so that TCR occurrence patterns could be studied. Donor age, sex, ethnicity and CMV serostatus were collected together with the repertoire data. A separate validation cohort of 100 to 150 different subjects was used in addition to the approximately 670-subject first cohort.

V drops 1 base and J drops 0 bases, leaving 16 bases in between. CDR1 is given as LNHNV and CDR2 as YYDKDF, both from the germline V gene (reference sequence). Spanning cysteine to phenylalanine, the CDR3 consists of 18 amino acids. The only DNA kept is the CDR3, 54 bases in frame from the first base. Receptors were amplified or captured by the immunoSEQ multiplex PCR assay. For the multiplex PCR, a mixture combining 60 forward primers for TCR Vbeta segments and 13 reverse primers for TCR Jbeta segments was used. The CDR3 region of rearranged TCR beta genes was amplified from genomic DNA by a multiplex PCR assay. On the Illumina HiSeq System, the amplified TCR beta libraries were sequenced as 87-base-pair reads. The published analysis was carried out like this. In a later analysis, tens of millions of unique TCR beta chains were counted across the 690 or so repertoires, and around 10 million of these chains were shared by at least two donors. Raw reads were error-corrected and collapsed into unique sequences with a nearest-neighbor algorithm that merged closely related sequences to remove PCR and sequencing errors. CDR3 sequences were aligned to IMGT reference sequences to assign V, D and J gene segments. For a sequence to be retained, a match of at least six nucleotides to both a V gene segment and a J gene segment was required. A rearrangement was called productive if the CDR3 had no stop codons and remained in frame with V and J, and every other rearrangement was called non-productive. Following IMGT convention, CDR3 was defined as the stretch from the second conserved V-encoded cysteine up to the conserved J-encoded phenylalanine. The earlier analysis of approximately 500 of the donors excluded sequences that lacked an unambiguous match to a single V gene segment. In an earlier analysis of more than 500 of the donors, a V segment was called functional when productive rearrangements were above 56.7%, and segregating when the standard deviation between donors exceeded 5%. A statistical classification framework was developed to diagnose cytomegalovirus status using the catalog of TCR beta chain sequences. A later analysis assigned V and J genes by comparing TCR nucleotide sequences with IMGT/GENE-DB human TR gene sequences. A later analysis assigned CDR3 sequences and most-parsimonious VDJ recombination scenarios with the TCRdist pipeline. In a later analysis, each TCR beta chain was defined by its CDR3 amino acid sequence together with its V-gene family, and reads without a unique V-gene family were excluded. To address suspected cross-contamination and a sequencing artifact, a later analysis removed around 590 highly shared, low-generation-probability nucleotide sequences. For each public chain, a later analysis derived a clonal expansion index from normalized ranks of inferred template counts within each repertoire. In a later analysis, generation probabilities were computed with a VDJ recombination model fitted to out-of-frame rearrangements, and the resulting probabilities were checked against IGoR. A later analysis scored TCR-TCR, TCR-HLA and TCR-CMV co-occurrence with hypergeometric tests, applying a repertoire-size bias correction to TCR pairs. False discovery rates were estimated in a later analysis by permuting HLA or CMV assignments 20 times. A later analysis grouped co-occurring TCRs with DBSCAN, adding TCRdist sequence similarity when clustering within HLA-allele-positive subsets. Repertoires with fewer than 30,000 or more than 120,000 public chains, plus five repertoires with anomalous nucleotide sharing, were excluded from co-occurrence clustering. Entries here come from immuneACCESS through TCRdb and include only in-frame sequences with V and J called. Some clones fail to appear in such tables; in the studies checked, an unresolved V gene covers under half of the shortfall, and the cause of the remainder is unknown. V and J calls and clone size are as listed in that table; D and trimming were resolved from the DNA. Counted in this sample were 200,000 to 250,000 clones; approximately 84% of them appeared once. Jointly, the top ten make up more than 0.45% of the sample.

The cohort consisted of approximately 670 healthy bone marrow donors. At the time of sampling, all cohort members were nominally healthy, though unrecorded immune exposures were likely present. The donor tested CMV seronegative, placing the donor among the 352 seronegative members of the cohort. A peripheral blood sample was collected from each donor, and TCR beta sequencing was performed on peripheral blood mononuclear cells. Genomic DNA extraction from the blood cell samples was performed with the Qiagen DNeasy Blood Extraction Kit. What the work shows at the level of the full study, not this receptor alone: Because some donors lacked HLA typing at each locus, the association tests relied only on the typed subset. In the study, 150 to 200 TCR beta chains were listed as associated with cytomegalovirus. According to a later analysis, most CMV-associated TCR beta chains appeared to be HLA-restricted, and the HLA associations seemed to be driven largely by CMV exposure. Roughly uniform sequencing depth across donors was assumed in presence/absence analyses, although this assumption may not hold. A further reported finding was that TCR beta sequences accurately predicted the HLA-A and HLA-B alleles for most subjects in the first cohort. The classifier was reported to diagnose cytomegalovirus status with high specificity and sensitivity in both the original and validation cohorts. Linkage disequilibrium might explain the correlated functional status among segregating V segments, but an unknown experimental factor could not be excluded. Strong co-occurrence of HLA alleles, especially DR and DQ, made assigning TCR associations to individual alleles difficult. Across donors, most TCR sequences were observed very rarely, whereas some public TCRs were present in many individuals. An earlier analysis of some 560 of the donors showed that most TCR beta V segments appeared in productive rearrangements either about 87% or about 30% of the time, which broadly matched IMGT annotations. A few of the identified cytomegalovirus-associated TCR beta chains were confirmed in vitro to be specific for cytomegalovirus antigens. It was suggested by the authors that the approach could potentially be generalized to other disease states and immunological phenotypes. A later analysis reported that several top co-occurrence clusters appeared linked to parvovirus B19, influenza, CMV and Epstein-Barr virus. Compared with equally common non-associated chains, HLA-associated TCR beta chains in a later analysis were more clonally expanded and had lower generation probabilities. In a later analysis, around 17,000 TCR beta sequences were associated with specific HLA alleles at a false discovery rate of 0.05. A later genetic analysis reported fewer N-insertions in productive TCRs among donors in an Asian-associated ancestry cluster than the approximately 670-donor mean. In a later genetic analysis, a missense DCLRE1C variant was associated with V-gene and J-gene trimming of TCR beta chains, and the association was replicated in an independent cohort. Because the 87-base-pair reads could not distinguish some IMGT-functional V segments, including TRBV6-2 and TRBV6-3, those segments were excluded. Only TCR beta chains were sequenced in this cohort, and the absence of alpha or paired-chain data limited detectable features. For the cohort, immune exposure information was limited to CMV serostatus. In a later analysis, the rate of TCR association differed among HLA loci, with DRB1 alleles having the most associated TCRs and HLA-C alleles having the fewest. Because counts were too low, under 20 rarely observed V segments, including chromosome 9 orphons, were left out of the earlier analysis of a few hundred of the donors. A cluster of highly shared sequence variants was judged likely to be a technical artifact of the sequencing pipeline.

The sequence derives from a woman aged 40 to 50 in good health and CMV-seronegative. The sample was PBMCs. This sequence uses TRBV15 and TRBJ2-1; the D region possibly corresponds to TRBD1 (5 bases align). The CDR3 corresponds to CATSRATTASTSYNEQFF. The sequenced DNA is TGTGCCACCAGCAGAGCCACGACAGCTTCTACCTCCTACAATGAGCAGTTCTTC.